This TCR beta chain was sequenced during a study of identical twins' blood T cells. This clonotype has more than one count but fewer than ten. In germline, CDR1 is LGHDT, CDR2 YNNKEL (reference sequence). The CDR3 is 18 amino acids. The V and J ends lost 2 bases and 0 bases respectively, with 17 bases between them. TCRdb redid the calling of the 5' RACE reads with MiXCR, one entry per CDR3 protein. The sample shows hundreds of thousands of distinct CDR3 sequences, roughly 31% of them seen only once. The source is a woman aged 18-49 years in good health. Sequenced material: PBMCs. The chain employs TRBV3-1 and TRBJ1-5; D ambiguous. This chain's CDR3 is CASSQSYPTDYSNQPQHF. In DNA form, the CDR3 reads TGTGCCAGCAGCCAATCATACCCGACGGACTATAGCAATCAGCCCCAGCATTTT.